The source of this T cell receptor beta chain is a study of early T cells in non-severe SARS-CoV-2 infection. There are many counts of this clonotype. Via MiXCR, TCRdb re-called the 5' RACE reads, giving one row per CDR3 protein. The sample lists 100,000 to 120,000 distinct CDR3 sequences, roughly 13% seen once, with around 3.7% in the top ten. Per germline, CDR1 DFQATT and CDR2 SNEGSKA (reference sequence). The CDR3 extends over 14 amino acids. The V end lost 4 bases, the J end lost 2 bases, and 15 bases lay between the germline ends. The chain links TRBV20-1 to TRBJ2-7, with D uncertain. The receptor was isolated from an adult who was a healthcare worker with PCR-confirmed SARS-CoV-2 infection or an uninfected control (not recorded which). The material sequenced was whole blood, taken at baseline. The DNA of the CDR3 is TGCAGTGCTACCCTCGGCGAGCAGGCCTACGAGCAGTACTTC. It yields the protein CSATLGEQAYEQYF.